Sequencing of this T cell receptor (beta chain) was carried out in a study of shared clonotypes between healthy human individuals. Looking at the study overall: The study used three CD4 naive, three CD4 memory, two CD8 naive and one CD8 memory plate per donor.

The CDR3 length is 14 residues. V was shortened by 0 bases and J by 1 base, with 7 bases between the two germline ends. Germline V CDR1 and CDR2: LNHNV, YYDKDF (reference sequence). A CD45RA-negative memory subset and a CD45RA+ naive subset were separated from the CD4+ cells. Profiling relied on immunoSEQ multiplex PCR, and the TCRdb table lists in-frame clones only, not all of them. The table records over 850,000 clones, approximately 80% of them present only once. The clonotype was recovered from a young man in good health. Some clones in this sample may be carry-over from other donors' samples. Sequenced: memory CD4+ T cells from PBMCs. Described subset: CD45RA-negative fraction. The J gene is TRBJ2-7, the V gene TRBV15; D not resolved. The chain's CDR3 is CATSREQLSYEQYF. The CDR3 DNA sequence: TGTGCCACCAGCAGAGAACAACTATCCTACGAGCAGTACTTC. Full variable domain (missing parts from reference TRBV15 and TRBJ2-7): DAMVIQNPRYQVTQFGKPVTLSCSQTLNHNVMYWYQQKSSQAPKLLFHYYDKDFNNEADTPDNFQSRRPNTSFCFLDIRSPGLGDTAMYLCATSREQLSYEQYFGPGTRLTVT.